This T cell receptor beta chain stems from a study of spatial heterogeneity in lung cancer. Time point: sample taken at primary tumor resection. Just over 70 TRACERx patients with early, untreated non-small cell lung cancer donated samples. Unsorted whole RNA samples from tumor, nontumor lung or frozen PBMC were sequenced. There are 13 residues in the CDR3. Germline CDR1 is SGHDT and CDR2 is YYEEEE. With 2 bases removed from V and 6 bases from J, the gap between germline ends came to 12 bases. Individual TCR cDNA molecules each bore their own unique molecular identifier. One entry per CDR3 protein, called by TCRdb with MiXCR from the 5' RACE reads. Of 9,500 to 11,000 distinct CDR3 sequences listed, about 12% are singletons. Relative to its sample, this clonotype is medium-sized. Its specificity is unknown. The library was built for alpha chains, so this beta chain is an off-target read and its size means little.

Study-wide points: Alpha chains reached an estimated coverage of about 7% of tumor T cells, and beta chains about 14%. Higher tumor mutation counts went along with higher counts of expanded intratumoral alpha and beta TCRs.

The V gene is TRBV5-6, the J gene TRBJ2-7; no definite D call. Sequences were derived from lung tumor tissue, sampled at surgery. The TCR originated in a male donor with early-stage non-small cell lung cancer. CDR3 in DNA: TGTGCCAGCAGCTTAAAGGGCCAACGCGAGCAGTACTTC. Protein: CASSLKGQREQYF.